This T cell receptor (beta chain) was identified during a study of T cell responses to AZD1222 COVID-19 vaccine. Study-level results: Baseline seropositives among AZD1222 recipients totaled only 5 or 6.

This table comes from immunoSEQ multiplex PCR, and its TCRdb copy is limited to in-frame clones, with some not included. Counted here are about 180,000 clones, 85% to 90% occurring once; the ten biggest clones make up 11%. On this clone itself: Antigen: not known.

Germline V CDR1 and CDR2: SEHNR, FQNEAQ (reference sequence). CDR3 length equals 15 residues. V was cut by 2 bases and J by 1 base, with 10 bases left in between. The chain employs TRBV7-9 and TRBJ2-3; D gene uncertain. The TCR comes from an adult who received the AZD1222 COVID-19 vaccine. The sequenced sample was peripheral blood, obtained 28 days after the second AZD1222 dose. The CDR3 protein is CASSLSMARTDTQYF. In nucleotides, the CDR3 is TGTGCCAGCAGCTTAAGTATGGCTCGCACAGATACGCAGTATTTT.